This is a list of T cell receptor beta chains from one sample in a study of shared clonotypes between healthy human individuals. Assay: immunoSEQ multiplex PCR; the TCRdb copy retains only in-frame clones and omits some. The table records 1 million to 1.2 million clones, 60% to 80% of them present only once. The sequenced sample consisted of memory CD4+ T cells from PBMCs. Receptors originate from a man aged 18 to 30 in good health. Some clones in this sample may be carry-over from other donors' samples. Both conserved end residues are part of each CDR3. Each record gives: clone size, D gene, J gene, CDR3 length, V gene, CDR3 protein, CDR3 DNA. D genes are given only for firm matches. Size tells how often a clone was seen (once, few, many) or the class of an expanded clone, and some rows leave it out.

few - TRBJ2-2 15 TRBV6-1 CASSEWGANTGELFF TGTGCCAGCAGTGAGTGGGGGGCGAACACCGGGGAGCTGTTTTTT
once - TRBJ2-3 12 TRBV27 CASTSITDTQYF TGTGCCAGCACCTCCATCACAGATACGCAGTATTTT
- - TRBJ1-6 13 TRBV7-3 CASSQDRNSPLHF TGTGCCAGCAGCCAGGACAGAAATTCACCCCTCCACTTT
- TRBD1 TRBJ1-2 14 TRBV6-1 CASSPRQGIGGYTF TGTGCCAGCAGTCCCCGACAGGGGATCGGGGGCTACACCTTC
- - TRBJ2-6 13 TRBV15 CATSVSGANVLTF TGTGCCACCTCCGTCTCTGGGGCCAACGTCCTGACTTTC
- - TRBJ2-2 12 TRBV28 CASKQSTGELFF TGTGCCAGCAAACAGAGTACCGGGGAGCTGTTTTTT
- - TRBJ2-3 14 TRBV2 CASSAWTSADTQYF TGTGCCAGCAGTGCTTGGACGTCGGCGGATACGCAGTATTTT
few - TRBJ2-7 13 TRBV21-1 CASSKAPLVEQYF TGTGCCAGCAGCAAAGCCCCGCTAGTCGAGCAGTACTTC
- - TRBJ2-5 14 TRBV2 CASSRGQFQETQYF TGTGCCAGCAGTAGAGGACAGTTCCAAGAGACCCAGTACTTC
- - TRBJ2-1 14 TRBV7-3 CASSPTRDYNEQFF TGTGCCAGCAGCCCAACCCGGGACTACAATGAGCAGTTCTTC